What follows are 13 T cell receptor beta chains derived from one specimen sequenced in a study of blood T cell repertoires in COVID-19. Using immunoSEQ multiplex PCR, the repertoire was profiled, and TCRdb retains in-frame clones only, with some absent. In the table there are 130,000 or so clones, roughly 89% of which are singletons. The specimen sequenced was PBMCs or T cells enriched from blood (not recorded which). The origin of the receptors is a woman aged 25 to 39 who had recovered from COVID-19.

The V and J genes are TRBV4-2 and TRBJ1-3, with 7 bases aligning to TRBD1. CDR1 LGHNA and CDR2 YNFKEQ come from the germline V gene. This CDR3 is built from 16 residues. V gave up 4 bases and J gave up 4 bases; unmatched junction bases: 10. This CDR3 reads CASSLEQGRRGNTIYF. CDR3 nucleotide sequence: TGTGCCAGCAGCCTTGAACAGGGGAGGAGAGGAAACACCATATATTTT.

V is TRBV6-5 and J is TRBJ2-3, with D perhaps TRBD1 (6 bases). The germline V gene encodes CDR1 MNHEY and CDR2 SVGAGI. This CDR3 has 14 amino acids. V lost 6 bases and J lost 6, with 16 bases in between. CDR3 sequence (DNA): TGTGCCAGCAGCCGTAGCGCTAGGGGGGATACGCAGTATTTT. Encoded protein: CASSRSARGDTQYF.

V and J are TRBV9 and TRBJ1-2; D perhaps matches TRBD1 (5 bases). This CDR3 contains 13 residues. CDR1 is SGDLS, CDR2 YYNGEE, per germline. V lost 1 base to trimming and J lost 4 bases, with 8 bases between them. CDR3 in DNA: TGTGCCAGCAGCGTACAGGGTTTCTATGGCTACACCTTC. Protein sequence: CASSVQGFYGYTF.

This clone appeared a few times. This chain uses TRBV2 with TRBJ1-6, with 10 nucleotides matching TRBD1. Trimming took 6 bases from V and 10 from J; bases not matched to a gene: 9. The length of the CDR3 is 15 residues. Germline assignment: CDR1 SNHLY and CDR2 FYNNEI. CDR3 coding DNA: TGTGCCAGCAGAGGCGGGACAGGGGAAAGCTCACCCCTCCACTTT. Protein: CASRGGTGESSPLHF.

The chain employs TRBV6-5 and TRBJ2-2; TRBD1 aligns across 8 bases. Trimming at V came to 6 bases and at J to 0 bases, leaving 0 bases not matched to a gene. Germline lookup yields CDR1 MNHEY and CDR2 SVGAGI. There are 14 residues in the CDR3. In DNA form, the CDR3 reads TGTGCCAGCAGACAGGGGGCGAACACCGGGGAGCTGTTTTTT. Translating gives CASRQGANTGELFF.

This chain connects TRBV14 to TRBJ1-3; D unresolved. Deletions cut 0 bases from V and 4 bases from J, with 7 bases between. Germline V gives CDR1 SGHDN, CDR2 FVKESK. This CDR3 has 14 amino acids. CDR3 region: CASSQDAWGNTIYF. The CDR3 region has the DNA TGTGCCAGCAGCCAAGATGCGTGGGGAAACACCATATATTTT.

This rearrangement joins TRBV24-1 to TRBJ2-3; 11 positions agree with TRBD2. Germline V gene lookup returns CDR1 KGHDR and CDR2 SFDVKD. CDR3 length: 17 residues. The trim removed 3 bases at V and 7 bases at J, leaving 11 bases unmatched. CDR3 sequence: CATSDLPTSGNSYTQYF. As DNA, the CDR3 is TGTGCCACCAGTGATCTGCCGACTAGCGGGAATTCGTATACGCAGTATTTT.

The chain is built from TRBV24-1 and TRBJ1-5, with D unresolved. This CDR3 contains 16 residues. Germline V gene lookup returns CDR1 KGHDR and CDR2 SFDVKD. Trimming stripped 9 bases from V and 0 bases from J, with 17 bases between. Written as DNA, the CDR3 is TGTGCCACCGGAAGAGGAGGACCTTATAGCAATCAGCCCCAGCATTTT. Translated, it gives CATGRGGPYSNQPQHF.

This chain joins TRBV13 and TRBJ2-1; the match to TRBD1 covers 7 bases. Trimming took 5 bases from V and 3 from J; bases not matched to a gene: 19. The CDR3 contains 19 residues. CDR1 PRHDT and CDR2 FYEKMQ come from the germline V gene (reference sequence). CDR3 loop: CASSLVGWTGRRNYNEQFF. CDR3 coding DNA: TGTGCCAGCAGCCTGGTTGGATGGACAGGTCGGAGGAACTACAATGAGCAGTTCTTC.

The CDR3 here is CATSRGGLAAFEGQFF. The CDR3, as DNA: TGTGCCACCAGCAGAGGGGGGCTAGCGGCCTTTGAGGGGCAGTTCTTC. V and J are TRBV15 and TRBJ2-1; weak D call: TRBD2 (7 bases). The CDR3 has 16 residues. From germline, CDR1 is LNHNV and CDR2 YYDKDF (reference sequence). V lost 1 base and J lost 12, with 22 bases in between.

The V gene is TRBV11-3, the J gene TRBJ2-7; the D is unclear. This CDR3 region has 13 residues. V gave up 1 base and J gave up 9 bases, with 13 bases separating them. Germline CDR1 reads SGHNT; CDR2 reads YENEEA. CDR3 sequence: CASSLGPGSTQYF. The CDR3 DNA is TGTGCCAGCAGCTTAGGTCCAGGTTCGACGCAGTACTTC.

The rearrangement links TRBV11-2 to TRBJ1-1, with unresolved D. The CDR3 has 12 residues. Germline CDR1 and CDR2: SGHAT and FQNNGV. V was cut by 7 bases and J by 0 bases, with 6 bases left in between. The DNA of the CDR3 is TGTGCCAGCAACACCGTGAACACTGAAGCTTTCTTT. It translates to CASNTVNTEAFF. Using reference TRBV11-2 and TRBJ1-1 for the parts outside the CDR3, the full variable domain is EAGVAQSPRYKIIEKRQSVAFWCNPISGHATLYWYQQILGQGPKLLIQFQNNGVVDDSQLPKDRFSAERLKGVDSTLKIQPAKLEDSAVYLCASNTVNTEAFFGQGTRLTVV.

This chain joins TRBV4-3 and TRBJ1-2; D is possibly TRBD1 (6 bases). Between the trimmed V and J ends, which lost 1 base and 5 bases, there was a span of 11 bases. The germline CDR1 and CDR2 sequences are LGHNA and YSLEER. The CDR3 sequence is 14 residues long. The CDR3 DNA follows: TGCGCCAGCAGCCAAGTGGGGACACCATATGGCTACACCTTC. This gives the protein CASSQVGTPYGYTF.